The 31 T cell receptor beta chains below were found in one sample sequenced in a study of OX40 agonist ivuxolimab in advanced cancers. Here immunoSEQ multiplex PCR was the method, and the copy in TCRdb shows in-frame clones only, minus some. The sample contains roughly 80,000 clones, roughly 85% of which appear only once. The sequencing here drew on CD4+ or CD8+ T cells sorted from blood, taken in a trial of the OX40 agonist ivuxolimab. These receptors were taken from an adult with an advanced solid tumor such as melanoma, head and neck, liver or kidney cancer.

This chain connects TRBV7-2 to TRBJ1-5; TRBD1 agrees at 7 bases. The CDR3 runs to 13 residues. The germline V gene encodes CDR1 SGHTA and CDR2 FQGNSA. V lost 6 bases and J lost 2; bases outside the gene matches: 1. The CDR3 sequence: CASSGQGNQPQHF. The CDR3 DNA reads TGTGCCAGCAGTGGACAGGGCAATCAGCCCCAGCATTTT.

The rearrangement links TRBV18 to TRBJ2-7; tentatively, D is TRBD1 (6 bases). This CDR3 has 17 residues. The germline V gene has CDR1 KGHSH and CDR2 LQKENI. V was shortened by 2 bases and J by 3 bases, with 20 bases between the two germline ends. The CDR3 sequence: CASSPSSGVSVGYEQYF. CDR3 nucleotide sequence: TGTGCCAGCTCACCAAGTTCAGGGGTGAGTGTTGGCTACGAGCAGTACTTC.

The table lists this clone with a few counts. The chain recombines TRBV4-1 with TRBJ2-2, with D unresolved. V shed 3 bases and J shed 3 bases, with 2 bases lying between them. CDR3 length: 12 amino acids. Germline V gene data show CDR1 as MGHRA and CDR2 as YSYEKL. CDR3 in DNA: TGCGCCAGCAGCCACCACACCGGGGAGCTGTTTTTT. It yields the protein CASSHHTGELFF.

In its sample, this clone was seen a few times. The chain is built from TRBV7-2 and TRBJ1-2, with D uncertain. The CDR3 consists of 13 residues. V was trimmed by 3 bases and J by 6 bases, leaving 11 bases between them. From germline, CDR1 is SGHTA and CDR2 FQGNSA. The CDR3 DNA reads TGTGCCAGCAGCTTTGGTCCCCTTGATGGCTACACCTTC. It specifies CASSFGPLDGYTF.

The DNA for the CDR3 is TGTGCCAGCAGCCAAGCCGTCGGGCTAGCACTCACAGATACGCAGTATTTT. It yields the protein CASSQAVGLALTDTQYF. The chain combines TRBV13 with TRBJ2-3; possible D gene TRBD2, 5 bases. This CDR3 has 17 amino acids. Germline values: CDR1 PRHDT, CDR2 FYEKMQ (reference sequence). V dropped 5 bases and J dropped 2 bases, with 20 bases sitting between them.

The chain employs TRBV7-9 and TRBJ1-1; no reliable D call. V was pared by 5 bases and J by 1 base, with 11 bases between. CDR1 is SEHNR and CDR2 is FQNEAQ in the germline V gene (reference sequence). The CDR3 extends over 14 amino acids. CDR3 sequence (DNA): TGTGCCAGCAGCCTTACGGACGGGAACACTGAAGCTTTCTTT. This translates into CASSLTDGNTEAFF.

V usage is TRBV5-1 and J usage is TRBJ1-6, with D hard to call. The CDR3 runs to 13 residues. Trimming removed 5 bases at V and 5 bases at J, with 8 bases between. The germline CDR1 and CDR2 sequences are SGHRS and YFSETQ. The CDR3 DNA reads TGCGCCAGCAGGGGCCCTCATAATTCACCCCTCCACTTT. Amino acid sequence: CASRGPHNSPLHF.

CDR3 sequence: CASSRRTGAADTQYF. CDR3 nucleotide sequence: TGTGCCAGTAGTCGGCGGACAGGGGCCGCAGATACGCAGTATTTT. The chain combines TRBV19 with TRBJ2-3; 9 nucleotides align to TRBD1. CDR3 length: 15 residues. The V and J ends lost 5 bases and 4 bases, in that order; junction bases with no gene match: 7. Germline CDR1 and CDR2: LNHDA and SQIVND (reference sequence).

J is TRBJ2-5 and V is TRBV7-2, with D maybe TRBD1 (6 bases). The length of the CDR3 is 15 residues. The germline CDR1 and CDR2 sequences are SGHTA and FQGNSA. V was trimmed by 5 bases and J by 7 bases, leaving 20 bases between them. The CDR3 sequence: CASSQGMGAGGTQYF. The CDR3 region has the DNA TGTGCCAGCAGCCAGGGGATGGGTGCGGGCGGGACCCAGTACTTC. Looking up the rest from reference TRBV7-2 and TRBJ2-5 gives the full variable domain: GAGVSQSPSNKVTEKGKDVELRCDPISGHTALYWYRQSLGQGLEFLIYFQGNSAPDKSGLPSDRFSAERTGGSVSTLTIQRTQQEDSAVYLCASSQGMGAGGTQYFGPGTRLLVL.

This clone was seen once. The V gene is TRBV7-2, the J gene TRBJ2-7; 12 bases fit TRBD2. The V segment lost 3 bases and the J segment 3 bases; nucleotides outside the gene matches: 12. The germline V gene encodes CDR1 SGHTA and CDR2 FQGNSA. This CDR3 is 18 amino acids long. The CDR3 reads CASSLASGGAGSHYEQYF. The CDR3 DNA reads TGTGCCAGCAGCTTGGCTAGCGGGGGGGCCGGAAGTCACTACGAGCAGTACTTC.

This chain links TRBV4-1 with TRBJ2-6, with no clear D. The CDR3 runs 16 residues. Trimming pared 1 base from V and 4 bases from J, leaving 11 bases between. Germline V CDR1 and CDR2: MGHRA, YSYEKL. The CDR3 region has the DNA TGCGCCAGCAGCCAAGGGAACCTCCGGGGGGCCAACGTCCTGACTTTC. This encodes CASSQGNLRGANVLTF.

The rearrangement links TRBV7-2 to TRBJ1-1; the D gene is possibly TRBD1 (5 bases). The V end lost 8 bases, the J end lost 3 bases, and 19 bases lay between the germline ends. The CDR3 length is 15 residues. CDR1 is SGHTA and CDR2 is FQGNSA in the germline V gene. CDR3 DNA: TGTGCCAGCTCGAATGTTAACTGGGGGGACACTGAAGCTTTCTTT. This encodes CASSNVNWGDTEAFF.

The chain couples TRBV7-2 to TRBJ2-3; D is ambiguous. V was pared by 3 bases and J by 4 bases, with 5 bases between. The CDR3 runs 12 residues. Germline CDR1 and CDR2: SGHTA and FQGNSA. CDR3 amino acids: CASSFLADTQYF. CDR3 nucleotide sequence: TGTGCCAGCAGCTTCTTGGCAGATACGCAGTATTTT.

This chain uses TRBV6-5 with TRBJ2-5, with D possibly TRBD1 on 5 matching bases. The CDR3 length is 13 residues. From germline, CDR1 is MNHEY and CDR2 SVGAGI. With 5 bases removed from V and 1 base from J, the gap between germline ends came to 8 bases. CDR3 coding DNA: TGTGCCAGCAGTAGGGGAATCCAAGAGACCCAGTACTTC. Its protein product is CASSRGIQETQYF.

The V gene is TRBV7-2, the J gene TRBJ1-3, with D unresolved. Deletions cut 2 bases from V and 0 bases from J, with 14 bases between. The CDR3 is 17 amino acids. Germline CDR1 and CDR2: SGHTA and FQGNSA. The CDR3 coding sequence is TGTGCCAGCAGCTTAAACACTCCGGGCTACTCTGGAAACACCATATATTTT. Its translation is CASSLNTPGYSGNTIYF.

The chain recombines TRBV7-6 with TRBJ2-7, with 7 bases identical to TRBD1. Germline trimming cut 4 bases from V and 4 bases from J; bases unmatched to any gene: 7. The CDR3 sequence is 14 residues long. CDR1 and CDR2 (germline): SGHVS, FNYEAQ. The CDR3 protein is CASSSVPGQYEQYF. CDR3 sequence (DNA): TGTGCCAGCAGCTCGGTCCCGGGACAGTACGAGCAGTACTTC.

The rearrangement links TRBV11-2 to TRBJ2-5, with 9 positions matching TRBD1. CDR3 length: 17 amino acids. Germline CDR1 and CDR2: SGHAT and FQNNGV. V was clipped by 5 bases and J by 5 bases; unmatched bases: 15. CDR3 residues: CASSRTFRDREGETQYF. CDR3 bases: TGTGCCAGCAGCCGAACCTTCCGGGACAGGGAAGGGGAGACCCAGTACTTC.

This clone occurred once. The V and J genes are TRBV30 and TRBJ1-4; a weak D match, TRBD1 (6 bases). With 3 bases removed from V and 0 bases from J, the gap between germline ends came to 8 bases. The germline V gene has CDR1 GTSNPN and CDR2 SVGIG (reference sequence). This CDR3 region has 14 residues. The CDR3 protein is CAWSGGATNEKLFF. The CDR3 DNA is TGTGCCTGGAGCGGGGGCGCAACTAATGAAAAACTGTTTTTT.

The rearrangement links TRBV30 to TRBJ1-2, with D tentatively TRBD1 (5 bases). V gave up 5 bases and J gave up 8 bases, with 15 bases separating them. The germline gives CDR1 GTSNPN, CDR2 SVGIG (reference sequence). CDR3 length equals 12 residues. This CDR3 reads CAWGTPPGGYTF. In nucleotides, the CDR3 is TGTGCCTGGGGAACCCCACCAGGGGGCTACACCTTC.

This rearrangement joins TRBV5-4 to TRBJ1-2; maybe TRBD1 (5 bases). V shed 3 bases and J shed 2 bases, with 8 bases lying between them. CDR3 length: 13 residues. The germline V gene has CDR1 SGHNT and CDR2 YYREEE (reference sequence). The DNA of the CDR3 is TGTGCCAGCAGCTGGGACGGCAACTATGGCTACACCTTC. This translates into CASSWDGNYGYTF.

The chain has TRBV2 and TRBJ1-2; 7 nucleotides match TRBD1. Germline assignment: CDR1 SNHLY and CDR2 FYNNEI. V dropped 5 bases and J dropped 2; count of bases not matched to a gene: 8. This CDR3 contains 15 residues. CDR3 in amino acids: CASSNSRQGNYGYTF. Written as DNA, the CDR3 is TGTGCCAGCAGTAACTCGAGACAGGGAAACTATGGCTACACCTTC.

V gene TRBV5-1 combines with J gene TRBJ2-5; TRBD2 agrees at 11 bases. The CDR3 runs to 15 residues. Losses at the gene ends were 2 bases for V and 5 bases for J; bases not matched to a gene: 5. Germline V CDR1 and CDR2: SGHRS, YFSETQ. CDR3 sequence (DNA): TGCGCCAGCAGCTTTTTAGCGGGGGGGCCGGAGACCCAGTACTTC. Translating gives CASSFLAGGPETQYF.

The chain is built from TRBV19 and TRBJ1-2; a weak D match, TRBD1 (5 bases). The CDR3 loop spans 13 amino acids. CDR1 and CDR2 from the germline V gene are LNHDA and SQIVND (reference sequence). V was cut by 6 bases and J by 5 bases, with 13 bases left in between. Here the CDR3 reads CASSRPGPYGYTF. The CDR3 coding sequence is TGTGCCAGTAGCAGGCCGGGGCCTTATGGCTACACCTTC.

The rearrangement links TRBV2 to TRBJ1-4; TRBD1 is a possible D gene (6 bases). V lost 8 bases, J lost 13 bases, and 23 bases lay in between. In germline, CDR1 is SNHLY, CDR2 FYNNEI. The CDR3 is 14 amino acids. CDR3 nucleotide sequence: TGTGCCAGCTCTACTGTCGGAAACAGGGTCGGACTGTTTTTT. Its protein product is CASSTVGNRVGLFF.

V and J are TRBV25-1 and TRBJ1-6, with 9 nucleotides matching TRBD1. The V gene end was trimmed by 2 bases and the J gene end by 6 bases; junction bases not matched to a gene: 8. CDR1 is MGHDK, CDR2 SYGVNS, per germline. The CDR3 spans 17 residues. In DNA, the CDR3 is TGTGCCAGCAGTGAAGGTCGTACGGACAGGGGTAATTCACCCCTCCACTTT. Translating it yields CASSEGRTDRGNSPLHF.

The J gene is TRBJ1-5, the V gene TRBV6-1; D possibly corresponds to TRBD1 (5 bases). This CDR3 spans 15 amino acids. Trimming stripped 8 bases from V and 0 bases from J, with 14 bases between. Germline CDR1 and CDR2: MNHNS and SASEGT. DNA for the CDR3: TGTGCCAGCGGAAGGGGAGGTATTAGCAATCAGCCCCAGCATTTT. Translating gives CASGRGGISNQPQHF.

This clone has just a few counts. In DNA, the CDR3 is TGCGCCAGCAGCCACGTGTCCCGGGACATGGAAGCTTTCTTT. It specifies CASSHVSRDMEAFF. V is TRBV4-3 and J is TRBJ1-1; the D gene is possibly TRBD1 (6 bases). Trimming removed 3 bases from V and 8 bases from J, with 16 bases in between. Germline V gene sequence: CDR1 LGHNA, CDR2 YSLEER. The CDR3 covers 14 residues.

This clone was observed once. V gene TRBV7-2 combines with J gene TRBJ2-5, with 8 nucleotides matching TRBD1. Trimming cost V 1 base and J 12 bases; bases outside gene matches: 13. Germline CDR1 SGHTA, CDR2 FQGNSA. This CDR3 contains 15 residues. CDR3 residues: CASSLGADGRGHEYF. In DNA form, the CDR3 reads TGTGCCAGCAGCTTAGGCGCAGACGGCAGGGGGCACGAGTACTTC.

The chain joins TRBV5-8 to TRBJ2-7; maybe TRBD2 (5 bases). The V end lost 4 bases, the J end lost 1 base, and 15 bases lay between the germline ends. The CDR3 is 15 residues long. In germline, CDR1 is SGHTS, CDR2 YDEGEE. This CDR3 is CASSPLGSGSYEQYF. DNA of the CDR3: TGTGCCAGCAGCCCCCTGGGGTCGGGGTCCTACGAGCAGTACTTC.

V is TRBV6-1 and J is TRBJ2-5; a possible D gene is TRBD2 (6 bases). Germline CDR1 and CDR2: MNHNS and SASEGT. The CDR3 is 15 residues long. V was shortened by 2 bases and J by 5 bases, with 15 bases between the two germline ends. The CDR3 is CASSEPGRGRETQYF. The CDR3 DNA reads as TGTGCCAGCAGTGAACCGGGGCGGGGTCGGGAGACCCAGTACTTC.

This rearrangement joins TRBV30 to TRBJ2-3, with D perhaps TRBD2 (6 bases). The CDR3 loop spans 13 amino acids. Trimming took 4 bases from V and 6 from J, leaving 14 bases between them. From germline, CDR1 is GTSNPN and CDR2 SVGIG (reference sequence). CDR3 in amino acids: CAWNIRLGDTQYF. The CDR3 DNA follows: TGTGCCTGGAATATTAGACTAGGGGATACGCAGTATTTT.